The 32 T cell receptor beta chains presented below share a single source sample, sequenced in a study of blood T cell repertoires in COVID-19. Method: immunoSEQ multiplex PCR; TCRdb's copy keeps in-frame clones and lacks some. The repertoire includes about 150,000 clones, around 83% of them detected once, and more than 4.5% sits in the top ten. The specimen was PBMCs or T cells enriched from blood (not recorded which). The receptors shown here come from a woman aged 45-65 years who had been exposed to COVID-19.

The gene calls are TRBV7-9 and TRBJ2-2, with a tentative D call TRBD1 (5 bases). CDR1 is SEHNR, CDR2 FQNEAQ, per germline (reference sequence). Trimming removed 1 base from V and 1 base from J, with 10 bases in between. There are 16 residues in the CDR3. CDR3 bases: TGTGCCAGCAGCTTAGATTTAGGGGTGAACACCGGGGAGCTGTTTTTT. The encoded protein is CASSLDLGVNTGELFF.

The genes are TRBV19 and TRBJ1-2; 11 bases map to TRBD1. V lost 4 bases, J lost 4 bases, and 14 bases stayed unmatched. The CDR3 spans 18 residues. In germline, CDR1 is LNHDA, CDR2 SQIVND (reference sequence). CDR3 amino acids: CASSNAGQGALGGYGYTF. CDR3 nucleotides: TGTGCCAGTAGTAACGCCGGACAGGGGGCATTGGGTGGCTATGGCTACACCTTC.

This chain connects TRBV6-1 to TRBJ2-5; 8 bases map to TRBD2. The J segment lost 2 bases and the V segment lost 4 bases, leaving 9 bases of the junction unmatched. The CDR3 is made up of 16 amino acids. CDR1 MNHNS and CDR2 SASEGT come from the germline V gene. The CDR3 here is CASSGDSGMGQETQYF. CDR3 coding DNA: TGTGCCAGCAGTGGGGATAGCGGGATGGGTCAAGAGACCCAGTACTTC.

The rearrangement joins TRBV28 to TRBJ2-7; the match to TRBD1 covers 8 bases. The CDR3 consists of 14 residues. V dropped 6 bases and J dropped 3; count of bases not matched to a gene: 7. Germline V gene sequence: CDR1 MDHEN, CDR2 SYDVKM. The CDR3 DNA reads as TGTGCCAGCAGATCAGGGGGCTCCCTCTACGAGCAGTACTTC. As protein: CASRSGGSLYEQYF.

This clone was counted a single time. This rearrangement joins TRBV11-2 to TRBJ2-2, with D possibly TRBD2 on 7 matching bases. V lost 1 base to trimming and J lost 6 bases, with 9 bases between them. Per the germline V gene, CDR1 is SGHAT and CDR2 is FQNNGV. The CDR3 length is 14 residues. The CDR3 DNA follows: TGTGCCAGCAGCTTAGCGGGGGGCCCCGGGGAGCTGTTTTTT. Translation: CASSLAGGPGELFF.

In this sample, this clone turned up once. J is TRBJ2-1 and V is TRBV11-2; 8 nucleotides agree with TRBD2. The CDR3 is 14 amino acids. Germline trimming cut 6 bases from V and 0 bases from J; bases unmatched to any gene: 1. Germline-derived CDR1 and CDR2 are SGHAT and FQNNGV. CDR3 nucleotide sequence: TGTGCCAGCAGGGGGACTAGCTCCTACAATGAGCAGTTCTTC. This gives the protein CASRGTSSYNEQFF.

This sequence joins TRBV5-1 and TRBJ2-1; a possible D gene is TRBD1 (6 bases). The CDR3 loop spans 17 amino acids. V gave up 0 bases and J gave up 3 bases, with 16 bases separating them. The germline V gene has CDR1 SGHRS and CDR2 YFSETQ. CDR3 nucleotide sequence: TGCGCCAGCAGCTTGGATGGGGGCGGCCCTCACTACAATGAGCAGTTCTTC. Its translation is CASSLDGGGPHYNEQFF.

The V call is TRBV14, the J call TRBJ2-5; possibly TRBD2 for D (5 bases). V was trimmed by 0 bases and J by 4 bases, leaving 12 bases between them. Germline lookup yields CDR1 SGHDN and CDR2 FVKESK. The CDR3 sequence is 15 residues long. The chain's CDR3 is CASSQDRGPLETQYF. The CDR3 nucleotides read TGTGCCAGCAGCCAAGATAGAGGGCCCCTAGAGACCCAGTACTTC.

The chain couples TRBV19 to TRBJ1-2; 8 bases match TRBD1. Trimming cost V 3 bases and J 4 bases; bases outside gene matches: 13. The V gene's germline CDR1 is LNHDA and CDR2 SQIVND (reference sequence). The length of the CDR3 is 17 residues. The CDR3 sequence: CASSINIGQGLSYGYTF. CDR3 sequence (DNA): TGTGCCAGTAGTATCAACATCGGACAGGGATTATCCTATGGCTACACCTTC.

The chain couples TRBV5-6 to TRBJ1-6; D is undetermined. Germline CDR1 and CDR2: SGHDT and YYEEEE. The CDR3 length is 14 residues. Trimming stripped 4 bases from V and 7 bases from J, with 12 bases between. The CDR3, as DNA: TGTGCCAGCAGCCCCGGGTCTATGAATTCACCCCTCCACTTT. Amino acids: CASSPGSMNSPLHF.

The CDR3 protein is CASSFDPPSGDRETQYF. In nucleotides, the CDR3 is TGTGCCAGCAGCTTTGACCCCCCTAGCGGGGATCGGGAGACCCAGTACTTC. The chain joins TRBV7-6 to TRBJ2-5, with 9 bases that match TRBD2. Germline trimming cut 3 bases from V and 5 bases from J; bases unmatched to any gene: 13. The CDR3 contains 17 residues. The V gene's germline CDR1 is SGHVS and CDR2 FNYEAQ.

This clone was seen more than once but under ten times. The chain has TRBV5-4 and TRBJ1-4, with a weak D call TRBD1 (5 bases). Germline V lookup: CDR1 SGHNT, CDR2 YYREEE (reference sequence). This CDR3 has 13 amino acids. V lost 6 bases, J lost 7 bases, and 13 bases lay in between. CDR3 amino acids: CASTPIGGEKLFF. CDR3 nucleotides: TGTGCCAGCACCCCCATCGGGGGTGAAAAACTGTTTTTT.

With regard to this clone: The same CDR3 also results from other DNA sequences found in this sample. This chain joins TRBV5-1 and TRBJ2-7; 8 positions match TRBD1. CDR3 length equals 16 residues. The V gene end was trimmed by 0 bases and the J gene end by 2 bases; junction bases not matched to a gene: 7. CDR1 SGHRS and CDR2 YFSETQ come from the germline V gene. The CDR3 spells CASSLVAGGPPYEQYF. CDR3 DNA: TGCGCCAGCAGCTTGGTTGCAGGGGGCCCTCCCTACGAGCAGTACTTC.

V and J are TRBV19 and TRBJ2-7, with TRBD2 as a possible D gene (5 bases). V lost 5 bases and J lost 5, with 13 bases in between. The CDR3 has 13 residues. The germline V gene has CDR1 LNHDA and CDR2 SQIVND (reference sequence). The CDR3 protein is CASSPAPGDEQYF. The CDR3 DNA reads TGTGCCAGTAGTCCCGCGCCCGGGGACGAGCAGTACTTC.

This sequence joins TRBV6-1 and TRBJ2-5, with D perhaps matching TRBD1 (5 bases). This CDR3 has 13 residues. Germline CDR1 reads MNHNS; CDR2 reads SASEGT. Trimming took 1 base from V and 4 from J, leaving 7 bases between them. For the CDR3, the DNA is TGTGCCAGCAGTGAAGGGGGCCCAGAGACCCAGTACTTC. Residues: CASSEGGPETQYF.

The chain couples TRBV11-3 to TRBJ2-1; 11 bases align to TRBD2. The CDR3 extends over 15 amino acids. J was trimmed by 5 bases and V by 5 bases; bases with no gene match: 5. The germline gives CDR1 SGHNT, CDR2 YENEEA. The CDR3: CASSKLAGAHNEQFF. In DNA, the CDR3 is TGTGCCAGCAGCAAACTAGCGGGAGCCCACAATGAGCAGTTCTTC.

CDR3 protein: CASSPNRGNPYGGYTF. The CDR3, as DNA: TGTGCCAGCAGCCCTAACAGGGGAAATCCGTATGGTGGCTACACCTTC. The chain carries TRBV6-2 or TRBV6-3 and TRBJ1-2; TRBD1 matches at 7 bases. V dropped 6 bases and J dropped 7; count of bases not matched to a gene: 17. CDR3 length: 16 residues. Germline CDR1 and CDR2: MNHEY and SVGEGT.

V usage is TRBV6-5 and J usage is TRBJ2-1, with TRBD2 as a possible D gene (6 bases). CDR3 size: 14 residues. Germline V gene sequence: CDR1 MNHEY, CDR2 SVGAGI. Trimming took off 11 bases at V and 5 bases at J, with 19 bases between the two ends. In nucleotides, the CDR3 is TGTGCCGCAGGAGGGAGACTAGGGAACAATGAGCAGTTCTTC. Translating gives CAAGGRLGNNEQFF.

The sample holds a few counts of this clone. The rearrangement joins TRBV14 to TRBJ2-5; a weak D match, TRBD1 (5 bases). V lost 2 bases, J lost 5 bases, and 18 bases lay in between. Germline V gene sequence: CDR1 SGHDN, CDR2 FVKESK. The CDR3 consists of 16 residues. The CDR3 loop is CASSQIKAGRRETQYF. CDR3 coding DNA: TGTGCCAGCAGCCAAATTAAGGCAGGGCGGCGGGAGACCCAGTACTTC. The full variable domain, in which reference TRBV14 and TRBJ2-5 provide the parts outside the CDR3, is EAGVTQFPSHSVIEKGQTVTLRCDPISGHDNLYWYRRVMGKEIKFLLHFVKESKQDESGMPNNRFLAERTGGTYSTLKVQPAELEDSGVYFCASSQIKAGRRETQYFGPGTRLLVL.

This clone has more than one count but fewer than ten. The chain recombines TRBV19 with TRBJ2-7; D possibly corresponds to TRBD1 (5 bases). Trimming took 0 bases from V and 4 from J, leaving 7 bases between them. From germline, CDR1 is LNHDA and CDR2 SQIVND (reference sequence). The CDR3 contains 13 residues. For the CDR3, the DNA is TGTGCCAGTAGTATAGAGACAGCATACGAGCAGTACTTC. Translated: CASSIETAYEQYF.

The J gene is TRBJ1-2, the V gene TRBV4-3; 11 bases line up with TRBD1. The CDR3 loop spans 14 amino acids. After removal of 4 bases from V and 4 bases from J, the junction contained 2 bases not matched to a gene. Germline-derived CDR1 and CDR2 are LGHNA and YSLEER. CDR3 sequence reads: CASSPGQGGYGYTF. CDR3 sequence (DNA): TGCGCCAGCAGCCCGGGACAGGGGGGCTATGGCTACACCTTC.

V is TRBV3-1 (or the pseudogene TRBV3-2) and J is TRBJ1-4; D is ambiguous. The ends were cut back, 0 bases at V and 6 bases at J, with 8 bases in the middle. Germline CDR1 and CDR2: LGHDT and YNNKEL (reference sequence). The CDR3 extends over 14 amino acids. The CDR3 region is CASSQEAADEKLFF. CDR3 nucleotide sequence: TGTGCCAGCAGCCAAGAAGCCGCCGATGAAAAACTGTTTTTT.

The J gene is TRBJ2-7, the V gene TRBV5-1, with 14 bases aligning to TRBD2. The CDR3 is 18 amino acids. The germline V gene encodes CDR1 SGHRS and CDR2 YFSETQ. The ends lost 3 bases at V and 0 bases at J; junction bases unmatched: 8. The CDR3 region has the DNA TGCGCCAGCAGCTCTACCGGGACTAGCGGGAGATACTCCTACGAGCAGTACTTC. Translating it yields CASSSTGTSGRYSYEQYF. The full variable domain, with the rest looked up from reference TRBV5-1 and TRBJ2-7, is KAGVTQTPRYLIKTRGQQVTLSCSPISGHRSVSWYQQTPGQGLQFLFEYFSETQRNKGNFPGRFSGRQFSNSRSEMNVSTLELGDSALYLCASSSTGTSGRYSYEQYFGPGTRLTVT.

The sample holds one count of this clone. The rearrangement joins TRBV2 to TRBJ1-2; D gene unclear. The CDR3 consists of 18 residues. Germline CDR1 reads SNHLY; CDR2 reads FYNNEI. V lost 0 bases to trimming and J lost 0 bases, with 17 bases between them. CDR3 residues: CASSEALRVDQANYGYTF. DNA for the CDR3: TGTGCCAGCAGTGAAGCGCTTCGGGTTGACCAAGCTAACTATGGCTACACCTTC.

The chain couples TRBV19 to TRBJ2-5; 9 positions agree with TRBD1. This CDR3 comprises 14 residues. From germline, CDR1 is LNHDA and CDR2 SQIVND (reference sequence). The CDR3 nucleotides are TGTGCGGCGGCCGGGACAGGGAGATCAGAGACCCAGTACTTC. Protein product: CAAAGTGRSETQYF.

This chain uses TRBV5-1 with TRBJ2-5, with 7 bases that match TRBD2. CDR3 size: 16 residues. Germline V gives CDR1 SGHRS, CDR2 YFSETQ. Trimming at V came to 0 bases and at J to 3 bases, leaving 8 bases not matched to a gene. CDR3: CASSLVGAGVEETQYF. Written as DNA, the CDR3 is TGCGCCAGCAGCTTGGTGGGCGCGGGAGTGGAAGAGACCCAGTACTTC.

The chain joins TRBV18 to TRBJ1-5, with D perhaps matching TRBD1 (6 bases). V lost 3 bases and J 9 bases, leaving 12 bases between the germline ends. The CDR3 extends over 13 amino acids. Germline loops: CDR1 KGHSH, CDR2 LQKENI. This chain's CDR3 is CASSPQGWGPQHF. For the CDR3, the DNA is TGTGCCAGCTCACCGCAGGGGTGGGGGCCCCAGCATTTT.

V and J are TRBV5-4 and TRBJ1-2; 9 positions agree with TRBD1. This CDR3 spans 16 amino acids. The germline V gene has CDR1 SGHNT and CDR2 YYREEE (reference sequence). After removal of 0 bases from V and 2 bases from J, the junction contained 5 bases not matched to a gene. The CDR3 sequence is CASSLGRTGENYGYTF. CDR3 coding DNA: TGTGCCAGCAGCTTGGGGAGGACAGGGGAAAACTATGGCTACACCTTC.

This rearrangement joins TRBV12-3 or TRBV12-4 to TRBJ2-5; 7 positions agree with TRBD2. The CDR3 consists of 13 residues. J was trimmed by 7 bases and V by 5 bases; bases with no gene match: 7. The CDR3 nucleotides read TGTGCCAGCAGTGGGGGACTAACGATGACCCAGTACTTC. It is translated as CASSGGLTMTQYF.

The J gene is TRBJ1-4, the V gene TRBV27, with 7 bases fitting TRBD1. Germline V gives CDR1 MNHEY, CDR2 SMNVEV (reference sequence). The CDR3 sequence is 19 residues long. V shed 5 bases, J shed 4 bases, and the junction held 19 bases outside the gene matches. In nucleotides, the CDR3 is TGTGCCAGCAGTCCCTCAGTGGGGGACAGTGACAAGATTAATGAAAAACTGTTTTTT. As protein: CASSPSVGDSDKINEKLFF.

The chain recombines TRBV7-2 with TRBJ2-4; perhaps TRBD1 as D (5 bases). The ends were cut back, 3 bases at V and 0 bases at J, with 12 bases in the middle. The CDR3 covers 16 residues. Germline lookup yields CDR1 SGHTA and CDR2 FQGNSA. The DNA for the CDR3 is TGTGCCAGCAGCTTTGTTCAGGGCCTAGCCAAAAACATTCAGTACTTC. This encodes CASSFVQGLAKNIQYF.

The rearrangement joins TRBV18 to TRBJ2-3; D remains unclear. The CDR3 runs to 13 residues. Germline loops: CDR1 KGHSH, CDR2 LQKENI. V was pared by 4 bases and J by 5 bases, with 10 bases between. The CDR3 loop reads CASSLERGDTQYF. In nucleotides, the CDR3 is TGTGCCAGCTCACTCGAACGAGGAGATACGCAGTATTTT.